The rows below give T cell receptor beta chains drawn from one sample of a study of OX40 agonist ivuxolimab in advanced cancers. Libraries were prepared by immunoSEQ multiplex PCR; TCRdb keeps only in-frame clonotypes and omits some of them. There are about 91,000 clones in the sample; 80% to 85% occur only once, and around 1.1% lies in the top ten. This material consisted of CD4+ or CD8+ T cells sorted from blood, taken in a trial of the OX40 agonist ivuxolimab. Receptors originate from an adult with an advanced solid tumor such as melanoma, head and neck, liver or kidney cancer. Each CDR3 is given with its conserved first and last residue. D genes are given only for firm matches. The size entry is marked missing in some rows and otherwise reads once, few, many or a size class.

v_call,d_call,j_call,clone_size,cdr3_aa,cdr3_nt
TRBV6-1,-,TRBJ1-5,-,CASSEGVGASQPQHF,TGTGCCAGCAGTGAAGGGGTCGGGGCTAGTCAGCCCCAGCATTTT
TRBV6-4,TRBD1,TRBJ2-7,-,CASSSTRQGHYEQYF,TGTGCCAGCAGTTCCACCCGACAGGGCCACTACGAGCAGTACTTC
TRBV1,-,TRBJ2-5,-,CTSSQAGQGTPQETQYF,TGCACCAGCAGCCAGGCGGGACAGGGGACACCCCAAGAGACCCAGTACTTC
TRBV6-1,-,TRBJ2-2,-,CASSSLSQNTGELFF,TGTGCCAGCAGTTCCCTCAGCCAGAACACCGGGGAGCTGTTTTTT
TRBV6-4,TRBD1,TRBJ2-5,-,CASSDGQGEETQYF,TGTGCCAGCAGTGACGGTCAGGGGGAGGAGACCCAGTACTTC
TRBV9,-,TRBJ2-1,-,CASTESGDSYNEQFF,TGTGCCAGCACCGAGTCAGGGGATTCCTACAATGAGCAGTTCTTC
TRBV7-2,TRBD1,TRBJ1-4,-,CASSLDRGRGEKLFF,TGTGCCAGCAGCTTAGACAGGGGAAGAGGTGAAAAACTGTTTTTT
TRBV9,TRBD1,TRBJ2-2,-,CASSVVWDSELFF,TGTGCCAGCAGCGTAGTATGGGACAGTGAGCTGTTTTTT
TRBV5-1,-,TRBJ2-5,-,CASSTGTFQETQYF,TGCGCCAGCAGCACAGGGACATTCCAAGAGACCCAGTACTTC
TRBV30,TRBD1,TRBJ1-5,-,CAWSNRGGNQPQHF,TGTGCCTGGAGTAACAGGGGCGGTAATCAGCCCCAGCATTTT
TRBV7-2,-,TRBJ1-4,once,CASTQTRSQGKLFF,TGTGCCAGCACCCAAACGCGTTCTCAGGGAAAACTGTTTTTT
TRBV11-3,-,TRBJ2-1,-,CASSFSGTGPFF,TGTGCCAGCAGCTTCTCCGGGACGGGCCCGTTCTTC
TRBV4-3,-,TRBJ2-2,-,CASSHAGTAIGELFF,TGCGCCAGCAGCCACGCCGGGACGGCCATTGGGGAGCTGTTTTTT
TRBV5-4,-,TRBJ2-2,-,CASSLDRVGATTNTGELFF,TGTGCCAGCAGCTTGGATCGAGTCGGGGCTACAACGAACACCGGGGAGCTGTTTTTT
TRBV5-4,-,TRBJ1-6,once,CASSLEGSYNSPLHF,TGTGCCAGCAGCTTGGAGGGGTCCTATAATTCACCCCTCCACTTT
TRBV25-1,TRBD1,TRBJ1-4,-,CASSEGTGATNEKLFF,TGTGCCAGCAGTGAAGGGACAGGGGCGACTAATGAAAAACTGTTTTTT
TRBV2,-,TRBJ2-7,-,CATQTEPSSYEQYF,TGTGCCACCCAGACCGAGCCAAGCTCCTACGAGCAGTACTTC
TRBV7-9,TRBD1,TRBJ2-3,-,CASSPRRTSGGDTDTQYF,TGTGCCAGCAGCCCGAGGCGGACGTCAGGGGGTGATACAGATACGCAGTATTTT
TRBV4-2,-,TRBJ2-3,-,CASSQGRGPDTQYF,TGTGCCAGCAGCCAGGGCCGGGGCCCAGATACGCAGTATTTT
TRBV28,-,TRBJ1-2,-,CASSINYGYTF,TGTGCCAGCAGTATAAACTATGGCTACACCTTC
TRBV6-1,-,TRBJ1-2,many,CASSEARGRYGYTF,TGTGCCAGCAGTGAAGCCAGGGGCCGGTATGGCTACACCTTC
TRBV5-6,-,TRBJ2-6,-,CASSPLSGANVLTF,TGTGCCAGCAGCCCCCTTTCTGGGGCCAACGTCCTGACTTTC
TRBV7-9,-,TRBJ2-2,-,CASSLGQDQSGELFF,TGTGCCAGCAGCTTAGGACAGGATCAATCCGGGGAGCTGTTTTTT
TRBV21-1,-,TRBJ1-2,-,CASSKFRGDRGGYGYTF,TGTGCCAGCAGCAAATTTCGGGGAGATAGGGGGGGCTATGGCTACACCTTC
TRBV20-1,TRBD1,TRBJ1-1,-,CSASTQGKAFF,TGCAGTGCTAGTACACAGGGGAAAGCTTTCTTT
TRBV5-4,TRBD2,TRBJ2-2,few,CASSLGLAGGLTGELFF,TGTGCCAGCAGCTTAGGACTAGCGGGGGGGCTCACCGGGGAGCTGTTTTTT
TRBV7-2,TRBD1,TRBJ1-5,once,CASSAAGTGNQPQHF,TGTGCCAGCAGCGCTGCCGGGACAGGGAACCAGCCCCAGCATTTT
TRBV7-9,-,TRBJ1-6,-,CASSPGHLNSPLHF,TGTGCCAGCAGCCCGGGACACTTGAATTCACCCCTCCACTTT
TRBV27,-,TRBJ1-1,-,CASRNKMNTEAFF,TGTGCCAGCAGAAATAAGATGAACACTGAAGCTTTCTTT
TRBV9,-,TRBJ2-2,-,CASSPRVVGTGELFF,TGTGCCAGCAGCCCCAGGGTAGTAGGCACCGGGGAGCTGTTTTTT
TRBV7-2,-,TRBJ1-3,-,CASSLSQPNSGNTIYF,TGTGCCAGCAGCTTATCACAGCCGAACTCTGGAAACACCATATATTTT
TRBV21-1,-,TRBJ2-3,-,CASSSAGAQIADTQYF,TGTGCCAGCAGCTCCGCCGGGGCACAGATCGCAGATACGCAGTATTTT
TRBV9,-,TRBJ2-2,few,CASRTGMTGELFF,TGTGCCAGCAGGACCGGAATGACCGGGGAGCTGTTTTTT
TRBV18,TRBD1,TRBJ2-7,-,CASSPGTGEYEQYF,TGTGCCAGCTCACCCGGGACAGGGGAATACGAGCAGTACTTC
TRBV5-1,TRBD1,TRBJ1-6,-,CASSFRTGGYRAYNSPLHF,TGCGCCAGCAGCTTTCGGACAGGGGGTTACCGGGCATATAATTCACCCCTCCACTTT
TRBV19,-,TRBJ1-3,-,CATTRGLSGNTIYF,TGTGCCACAACACGGGGCCTCTCTGGAAACACCATATATTTT
TRBV27,TRBD1,TRBJ1-2,-,CASRQGPSWETGRRDGYTF,TGTGCCAGCAGGCAAGGACCTAGTTGGGAGACAGGGAGGCGCGATGGCTACACCTTC